This T cell receptor (beta chain) came from a study of T cells in Graves' hyperthyroidism and ophthalmopathy. About the research overall: Before any treatment, at initial diagnosis, peripheral blood was collected. Whole-study results and caveats: The model predicted ophthalmopathy a median around seven months before onset.

Concerning this clonotype: Its antigen is not known.

RNA transcripts were the template for amplifying TCR beta CDR3 regions. When the TCR CDR3 underwent first-round RT-PCR, the HTBI primer set was used. A single record per CDR3 protein comes from TCRdb applying MiXCR to the multiplex PCR reads. The table lists about 290,000 distinct CDR3 sequences, roughly 14% of them singletons. This receptor was taken from a woman in her 30s with Graves' hyperthyroidism that later progressed to Graves' ophthalmopathy. What was sequenced was blood.

This CDR3 reads CASSLGRGLSGNTIYF. The CDR3 bases are TGTGCCAGCAGCTTGGGACGGGGTCTCTCTGGAAACACCATATATTTT. The chain has TRBV5-4 and TRBJ1-3; no firm D call. The CDR3 is 16 residues long. Trimming took 0 bases from V and 0 from J, leaving 10 bases between them. The germline V gene encodes CDR1 SGHNT and CDR2 YYREEE (reference sequence).